The 5 T cell receptor beta chains in this list originate from one sample, sequenced in a study of identical twins. TCRdb analysed the 5' RACE reads with MiXCR anew, one entry per CDR3 protein. Seen here are hundreds of thousands of distinct CDR3 sequences, 5.5% to 6.5% observed once, and the top ten hold about 2%. Sequences were obtained from naive T cells sorted from blood. The receptor source for this set is a man between 18 and 35 years old in good health.

V is TRBV29-1 and J is TRBJ1-1, with a weak D call TRBD1 (5 bases). Germline V lookup: CDR1 SQVTM, CDR2 ANQGSEA. There are 11 residues in the CDR3. Between the trimmed V and J ends, which lost 6 bases and 6 bases, there was a span of 11 bases. CDR3 in DNA: TGCAGCGTACGGGACTCCCCTGAAGCTTTCTTT. Protein: CSVRDSPEAFF.

This clonotype has more than one count but fewer than ten. J is TRBJ2-7 and V is TRBV4-3; 9 bases are shared with TRBD2. In germline, CDR1 is LGHNA, CDR2 YSLEER. The CDR3 has 23 residues. V trimming: 3 bases; J trimming: 4 bases; junction bases outside the gene matches: 31. CDR3 loop: CASSQTGRIAGHSSGRVYYEQYF. The CDR3 coding sequence is TGCGCCAGCAGCCAGACGGGCCGGATTGCGGGACACAGTAGCGGGAGAGTTTATTACGAGCAGTACTTC.

There are a few counts of this clonotype. The V and J genes are TRBV11-2 and TRBJ2-2; D is unclear. Trimming pared 3 bases from V and 8 bases from J, leaving 10 bases between. The CDR3 sequence is 13 residues long. From germline, CDR1 is SGHAT and CDR2 FQNNGV. As DNA, the CDR3 is TGTGCCAGCAGCTTTTGGCAGCCAGGGGAGCTGTTTTTT. Amino acids: CASSFWQPGELFF.

This clonotype was observed at least ten times. This rearrangement joins TRBV6-1 to TRBJ2-7; 7 bases map to TRBD1. CDR3 size: 14 residues. Germline V gene data show CDR1 as MNHNS and CDR2 as SASEGT. The ends lost 1 base at V and 1 base at J; junction bases unmatched: 1. CDR3 in DNA: TGTGCCAGCAGTGAAGGGGACAGTTCCTACGAGCAGTACGTC. Its protein product is CASSEGDSSYEQYV.

There are a few counts of this clonotype. This chain uses TRBV6-1 with TRBJ1-1; 9 positions agree with TRBD1. This CDR3 contains 13 residues. J gave up 4 bases and V 6 bases, and 3 bases lay outside the gene matches. The germline gives CDR1 MNHNS, CDR2 SASEGT. The CDR3 here is CASREDRGTEAFF. CDR3 nucleotide sequence: TGTGCCAGCAGGGAGGACAGGGGCACTGAAGCTTTCTTT.